This T cell receptor (beta chain) stems from a study of T cells in Graves' hyperthyroidism and ophthalmopathy. CDR3 size: 19 residues. Germline lookup yields CDR1 SEHNR and CDR2 FQNEAQ (reference sequence). The J segment lost 0 bases and the V segment lost 4 bases, leaving 12 bases of the junction unmatched. RNA transcripts yielded amplified TCR beta CDR3 regions. The primer set for the first-round RT-PCR of the TCR CDR3 was HTBI. TCRdb re-derived calls from the multiplex PCR reads in MiXCR, one entry per CDR3 protein. The sample lists hundreds of thousands of distinct CDR3 sequences, over 15% occurring once.

This chain connects TRBV7-9 to TRBJ2-3, with 11 bases matching TRBD2. Material: blood. This sequence originates from a woman aged 18-29 years with Graves' hyperthyroidism. The CDR3 spells CASSSGWASGRISTDTQYF. The CDR3 region has the DNA TGTGCCAGCAGCTCTGGCTGGGCTAGCGGGAGGATTAGCACAGATACGCAGTATTTT. The full variable domain, rest sourced from reference TRBV7-9 and TRBJ2-3, is DTGVSQNPRHKITKRGQNVTFRCDPISEHNRLYWYRQTLGQGPEFLTYFQNEAQLEKSRLLSDRFSAERPKGSFSTLEIQRTEQGDSAMYLCASSSGWASGRISTDTQYFGPGTRLTVL.